Listed below are T cell receptor beta chains from one sample, sequenced in a study of shared clonotypes between healthy human individuals. Repertoires were generated with immunoSEQ multiplex PCR, while TCRdb's copy carries only in-frame clones and drops some. The sample yields roughly 640,000 clones, 95% to 98% seen once. The sequenced material came from naive CD4+ T cells sorted from blood. The receptors were gathered from a woman younger than 45 in good health. The CDR3 runs from the conserved cysteine through the conserved F or W. Fields, in order: J gene, V gene, clone size, D gene, CDR3 protein, CDR3 DNA. D genes are given only for firm matches. Part of the rows lack a size; the others show once, few, many or a class for expanded clones.

J gene: TRBJ2-1
V gene: TRBV19
clone size: NA
D gene: NA
CDR3 protein: CATQPTGKSSYNEQFF
CDR3 DNA: TGTGCCACCCAACCCACAGGAAAGAGCTCCTACAATGAGCAGTTCTTC

J gene: TRBJ1-1
V gene: TRBV28
clone size: NA
D gene: NA
CDR3 protein: CASSLKIGFGGTEAFF
CDR3 DNA: TGTGCCAGCAGTTTAAAGATTGGGTTCGGGGGCACTGAAGCTTTCTTT

J gene: TRBJ2-2
V gene: TRBV9
clone size: NA
D gene: NA
CDR3 protein: CASSARETGELFF
CDR3 DNA: TGTGCCAGCAGCGCCCGGGAGACCGGGGAGCTGTTTTTT

J gene: TRBJ2-7
V gene: TRBV5-1
clone size: once
D gene: NA
CDR3 protein: CASSLPPGEQYF
CDR3 DNA: TGCGCCAGCAGCTTGCCCCCGGGGGAGCAGTACTTC

J gene: TRBJ2-1
V gene: TRBV10-2
clone size: once
D gene: NA
CDR3 protein: CASSEMPGPLNEQFF
CDR3 DNA: TGCGCCAGCAGTGAAATGCCAGGGCCTTTAAATGAGCAGTTCTTC

J gene: TRBJ2-3
V gene: TRBV7-9
clone size: once
D gene: TRBD1
CDR3 protein: CASTLRQGGADTQYF
CDR3 DNA: TGTGCCAGCACTCTCCGACAGGGTGGTGCAGATACGCAGTATTTT

J gene: TRBJ2-3
V gene: TRBV10-3
clone size: NA
D gene: NA
CDR3 protein: CAISESPDRRPTDTQYF
CDR3 DNA: TGTGCCATCAGTGAGTCTCCAGACCGAAGACCCACAGATACGCAGTATTTT

J gene: TRBJ1-2
V gene: TRBV30
clone size: NA
D gene: TRBD1
CDR3 protein: CAWGLKDTGVTAYGYTF
CDR3 DNA: TGTGCCTGGGGGTTGAAGGATACAGGGGTTACAGCCTATGGCTACACCTTC

J gene: TRBJ2-7
V gene: TRBV7-2
clone size: once
D gene: NA
CDR3 protein: CASSLSVSYEQYF
CDR3 DNA: TGTGCCAGCAGCTTATCCGTCTCCTACGAGCAGTACTTC

J gene: TRBJ2-7
V gene: TRBV5-1
clone size: once
D gene: TRBD1
CDR3 protein: CASSRGDSNSIEQYF
CDR3 DNA: TGCGCCAGCAGCCGAGGGGACAGCAACTCGATCGAGCAGTACTTC

J gene: TRBJ2-1
V gene: TRBV10-1
clone size: NA
D gene: NA
CDR3 protein: CASSPVGYNEQFF
CDR3 DNA: TGCGCCAGCAGTCCCGTCGGTTACAATGAGCAGTTCTTC

J gene: TRBJ1-1
V gene: TRBV19
clone size: NA
D gene: TRBD1
CDR3 protein: CASSSLQGGTEAFF
CDR3 DNA: TGTGCCAGTAGTTCCCTCCAGGGGGGTACTGAAGCTTTCTTT

J gene: TRBJ2-5
V gene: TRBV18
clone size: NA
D gene: TRBD1
CDR3 protein: CASSGTGEETQYF
CDR3 DNA: TGTGCCAGCTCAGGGACAGGGGAAGAGACCCAGTACTTC

J gene: TRBJ1-5
V gene: TRBV28
clone size: NA
D gene: NA
CDR3 protein: CASSSAKSVEQPQHF
CDR3 DNA: TGTGCCAGCAGTTCCGCAAAGTCGGTGGAGCAGCCCCAGCATTTT

J gene: TRBJ2-1
V gene: TRBV19
clone size: NA
D gene: NA
CDR3 protein: CASSILGPKPYNEQFF
CDR3 DNA: TGTGCCAGTAGTATTTTGGGGCCCAAGCCCTACAATGAGCAGTTCTTC

J gene: TRBJ2-7
V gene: TRBV27
clone size: NA
D gene: NA
CDR3 protein: CASLVGWEIVYEQYF
CDR3 DNA: TGTGCCAGCTTAGTTGGTTGGGAGATCGTCTACGAGCAGTACTTC

J gene: TRBJ2-7
V gene: TRBV4-1
clone size: NA
D gene: TRBD2
CDR3 protein: CASSQDWTSGRLSSYEQYF
CDR3 DNA: TGCGCCAGCAGCCAAGATTGGACTAGCGGGAGATTAAGCTCCTACGAGCAGTACTTC

J gene: TRBJ2-7
V gene: TRBV4-1
clone size: NA
D gene: TRBD2
CDR3 protein: CASSQGLAYDYEQYF
CDR3 DNA: TGCGCCAGCAGCCAAGGACTAGCGTATGACTACGAGCAGTACTTC

J gene: TRBJ2-5
V gene: TRBV28
clone size: NA
D gene: TRBD2
CDR3 protein: CASSKTSGRITTQYF
CDR3 DNA: TGTGCCAGCAGTAAGACTAGCGGGAGGATCACGACCCAGTACTTC

J gene: TRBJ1-1
V gene: TRBV11-2
clone size: once
D gene: NA
CDR3 protein: CASSLDQGWDTEAFF
CDR3 DNA: TGTGCCAGCAGCTTAGATCAGGGGTGGGACACTGAAGCTTTCTTT

J gene: TRBJ2-1
V gene: TRBV2
clone size: NA
D gene: NA
CDR3 protein: CASRRRTYNEQFF
CDR3 DNA: TGTGCCAGCAGGCGGAGGACGTACAATGAGCAGTTCTTC

J gene: TRBJ1-3
V gene: TRBV5-6
clone size: NA
D gene: TRBD1
CDR3 protein: CASSWGGQLLSGNTIYF
CDR3 DNA: TGTGCCAGCAGCTGGGGGGGACAGCTCCTCTCTGGAAACACCATATATTTT

J gene: TRBJ1-1
V gene: TRBV11-2
clone size: NA
D gene: NA
CDR3 protein: CASSLAGIRTEAFF
CDR3 DNA: TGTGCCAGCAGCTTAGCGGGGATTAGAACTGAAGCTTTCTTT

J gene: TRBJ1-1
V gene: TRBV12-5
clone size: NA
D gene: NA
CDR3 protein: CASGLANTGSEAFF
CDR3 DNA: TGTGCTAGTGGTTTGGCAAATACGGGTTCTGAAGCTTTCTTT

J gene: TRBJ1-3
V gene: TRBV5-6
clone size: NA
D gene: NA
CDR3 protein: CASSLSLLGSSGNTIYF
CDR3 DNA: TGTGCCAGCAGCTTGTCATTGTTGGGGTCCTCTGGAAACACCATATATTTT

J gene: TRBJ1-1
V gene: TRBV11-2
clone size: NA
D gene: TRBD1
CDR3 protein: CASSSGGSGTEAFF
CDR3 DNA: TGTGCCAGCAGCTCAGGGGGCTCTGGCACTGAAGCTTTCTTT

J gene: TRBJ1-1
V gene: TRBV19
clone size: NA
D gene: NA
CDR3 protein: CASSMDWKNTEAFF
CDR3 DNA: TGTGCCAGTAGTATGGACTGGAAGAACACTGAAGCTTTCTTT

J gene: TRBJ1-4
V gene: TRBV25-1
clone size: once
D gene: NA
CDR3 protein: CASSANRGLANEKLFF
CDR3 DNA: TGTGCCAGCAGTGCAAATAGGGGACTAGCTAATGAAAAACTGTTTTTT

J gene: TRBJ1-4
V gene: TRBV6-6
clone size: NA
D gene: TRBD1
CDR3 protein: CASRGTANEKLFF
CDR3 DNA: TGTGCCAGCAGGGGGACAGCGAATGAAAAACTGTTTTTT

J gene: TRBJ2-7
V gene: TRBV28
clone size: NA
D gene: NA
CDR3 protein: CASSLTPQHRGYEQYF
CDR3 DNA: TGTGCCAGCAGCCTAACCCCCCAGCATAGGGGCTACGAGCAGTACTTC

J gene: TRBJ2-7
V gene: TRBV25-1
clone size: NA
D gene: NA
CDR3 protein: CASRGAYEQYF
CDR3 DNA: TGTGCCAGCAGGGGGGCCTACGAGCAGTACTTC

J gene: TRBJ1-5
V gene: TRBV4-1
clone size: NA
D gene: NA
CDR3 protein: CASSQVGSVNQPQHF
CDR3 DNA: TGCGCCAGCAGCCAAGTTGGGTCAGTTAATCAGCCCCAGCATTTT

J gene: TRBJ1-2
V gene: TRBV5-6
clone size: NA
D gene: NA
CDR3 protein: CASSLGYAGYTF
CDR3 DNA: TGTGCCAGCAGCCTAGGGTATGCTGGCTACACCTTC

J gene: TRBJ2-1
V gene: TRBV2
clone size: NA
D gene: TRBD2
CDR3 protein: CASTAGEVYEQFF
CDR3 DNA: TGTGCCAGCACGGCGGGAGAGGTCTATGAGCAGTTCTTC

J gene: TRBJ1-2
V gene: TRBV5-1
clone size: NA
D gene: NA
CDR3 protein: CASSLTGEVDYGYTF
CDR3 DNA: TGCGCCAGCAGCTTGACGGGGGAGGTTGACTATGGCTACACCTTC